This T cell receptor beta chain was observed in a study of blood T cell repertoires in COVID-19 (dated by TCRdb to 2020 to 2021). At the level of the whole study: Samples from collaborators originated in the United States, Italy and Spain and spanned both the acute and convalescent phases of COVID-19. The material from the prospective study consisted of cDNA or gDNA derived from T cells, B-cell-depleted T cells, or PBMCs. Subjects who had been exposed to COVID-19, were actively infected with it, or had recovered from it provided the deeply sampled blood TCRbeta repertoires that made up the dataset. A freely available public database, intended as a resource for researchers studying the immune response to SARS-CoV-2, is where the repertoires were released. Samples were obtained from the ongoing ImmuneRACE study (first 160 participants) and from approximately 1,200 subjects provided by 6 global collaborators. A de-identified subject ID, COVID-19 status, age in years and sex were almost always included in the sample metadata. Where available, HLA class I and class II types were obtained from metadata supplied by the sample provider rather than from assay-based typing. What the authors observed across the whole study: The quantity of clinical and demographic metadata differed by source and by participant and was supplied without curation.

A word on this clone: No cognate antigen has been identified for it. No base qualities exist here, and no much larger clone lies one base off it.

The immunoSEQ Assay, a bias-controlled multiplex PCR, was used to amplify TCRbeta CDR3 regions from genomic DNA. Regarding the original processing steps: The number of nucleated cells in each sample was estimated from the amplification of reference gene primers within the assay. Sequence reads were collapsed and filtered to measure the absolute abundance of every unique TCRbeta CDR3 rearrangement. Productive Simpson clonality was computed per sample as the square root of Simpson's diversity index over productive rearrangements. TCRdb limited this immuneACCESS table to in-frame rearrangements with V and J called. A share of clones is missing; checked studies link under half to unresolved V genes, and the rest is unexplained. D and trimming come from the DNA, and the V and J calls and clone size come from that table. The sample table holds roughly 250,000 clones, of which 82% were seen once. Around an eighth of the sample goes to the ten largest clones.

Whole blood was collected in K2EDTA tubes by collaborating institutions according to the institutions' own protocols. For TCRbeta analysis, collaborators shipped samples in one of three forms: frozen whole blood, isolated PBMCs, or DNA extracted from either of those sample types. There are 15 amino acids in the CDR3, from cysteine to phenylalanine inclusive. The read is trimmed to its CDR3 DNA, 45 bases read in frame from base 1. From a lookup of the germline V gene (reference sequence), CDR1 and CDR2 are LNHDA and SQIVND. V and J are trimmed by 4 bases and 4 bases, and the gene matches miss 8 bases of the junction.

This sequence was found in a woman in her fifties or sixties with active or convalescent COVID-19. The sequence links TRBV19 to TRBJ1-1; 8 central bases correspond to TRBD1. Sequencing used peripheral blood. The DNA sequence reads TGTGCCAGTAGTAAGGGGGACAGGTGGGTCACTGAAGCTTTCTTT. This gives the protein CASSKGDRWVTEAFF.